The 26 T cell receptor beta chains given below trace back to one sample, sequenced in a study of cytomegalovirus exposure and HLA in healthy donors. Data came from immunoSEQ multiplex PCR; TCRdb stores just in-frame clones and leaves some out. This table holds 130,000 to 150,000 clones, 80% to 90% found once. Material for sequencing was PBMCs. These receptors were obtained from a woman in her thirties in good health and CMV-seropositive.

This rearrangement joins TRBV9 to TRBJ2-1; 8 nucleotides agree with TRBD2. The CDR3 is 13 residues long. Germline-derived CDR1 and CDR2 are SGDLS and YYNGEE. Unmatched junction bases numbered 9, after V lost 8 bases and J lost 8 bases. CDR3 residues: CASNVGTRDEQFF. CDR3 nucleotide sequence: TGTGCCAGTAATGTGGGGACTAGAGATGAGCAGTTCTTC.

This sequence joins TRBV9 and TRBJ1-3; 9 bases line up with TRBD1. The germline V gene has CDR1 SGDLS and CDR2 YYNGEE. The CDR3 loop spans 18 amino acids. With 4 bases clipped from V and 2 bases from J, the junction kept 13 bases outside the gene matches. CDR3: CASSPRLRQGEAGNTIYF. The CDR3 bases are TGTGCCAGCAGCCCGCGCCTAAGACAGGGGGAAGCTGGAAACACCATATATTTT. The variable domain in full, with the rest retrieved from reference TRBV9 and TRBJ1-3, is DSGVTQTPKHLITATGQRVTLRCSPRSGDLSVYWYQQSLDQGLQFLIQYYNGEERAKGNILERFSAQQFPDLHSELNLSSLELGDSALYFCASSPRLRQGEAGNTIYFGEGSWLTVV.

The V and J genes are TRBV7-2 and TRBJ2-1; TRBD2 agrees at 8 bases. Germline-derived CDR1 and CDR2 are SGHTA and FQGNSA. The V segment lost 5 bases and the J segment 3 bases; nucleotides outside the gene matches: 12. CDR3 length: 17 amino acids. The CDR3 is CASSVQGAGAGYNEQFF. The CDR3 coding sequence is TGTGCCAGCAGCGTACAGGGAGCGGGGGCCGGCTACAATGAGCAGTTCTTC.

This sequence joins TRBV18 and TRBJ2-3; 9 nucleotides align to TRBD2. Germline V gene data show CDR1 as KGHSH and CDR2 as LQKENI. Unmatched junction bases numbered 7, after V lost 0 bases and J lost 3 bases. This CDR3 is 17 amino acids long. The CDR3 DNA is TGTGCCAGCTCACCACCCCTAGCGGGGAACCCAACAGATACGCAGTATTTT. Protein sequence: CASSPPLAGNPTDTQYF.

The V call is TRBV2, the J call TRBJ2-2, with 10 bases matching TRBD1. This CDR3 is 15 amino acids long. In germline, CDR1 is SNHLY, CDR2 FYNNEI. The J segment lost 7 bases and the V segment lost 6 bases, leaving 8 bases of the junction unmatched. CDR3 sequence: CASSRRDRGVGELFF. CDR3 DNA: TGTGCCAGCAGCAGGCGGGACAGGGGAGTCGGGGAGCTGTTTTTT.

The gene calls are TRBV5-6 and TRBJ1-2; 8 bases agree with TRBD1. CDR1 SGHDT and CDR2 YYEEEE come from the germline V gene. CDR3 length: 14 residues. Trimming at V came to 3 bases and at J to 4 bases, leaving 5 bases not matched to a gene. CDR3 residues: CASSSGQGSYGYTF. The CDR3 bases are TGTGCCAGCAGCTCCGGACAGGGCAGCTATGGCTACACCTTC.

This clone was counted a few times. This sequence joins TRBV28 and TRBJ2-7; no reliable D call. This CDR3 region has 13 residues. With 3 bases removed from V and 6 bases from J, the gap between germline ends came to 12 bases. Germline V gene sequence: CDR1 MDHEN, CDR2 SYDVKM. This CDR3 is CASSLAEASEQYF. DNA for the CDR3: TGTGCCAGCAGTTTGGCTGAGGCTTCCGAGCAGTACTTC.

This chain joins TRBV28 and TRBJ1-1, with D unclear. Germline CDR1 is MDHEN and CDR2 is SYDVKM. The CDR3 contains 14 residues. V was cut by 6 bases and J by 2 bases, with 13 bases left in between. CDR3 sequence: CASRSGGTNTEAFF. In DNA, the CDR3 is TGTGCCAGCAGATCCGGAGGAACCAACACTGAAGCTTTCTTT.

The rearrangement links TRBV2 to TRBJ2-3; D might be TRBD1 (6 bases). CDR1 is SNHLY and CDR2 is FYNNEI in the germline V gene. The CDR3 has 16 amino acids. V gave up 6 bases and J gave up 0 bases, with 16 bases separating them. CDR3 nucleotides: TGTGCCAGCAGCCCAGAGGCAGGGGCTAGCACAGATACGCAGTATTTT. Protein product: CASSPEAGASTDTQYF.

The chain combines TRBV19 with TRBJ2-3; 12 positions agree with TRBD2. Trimming at V came to 9 bases and at J to 10 bases, leaving 11 bases not matched to a gene. From germline, CDR1 is LNHDA and CDR2 SQIVND (reference sequence). The CDR3 totals 14 residues. CDR3 coding DNA: TGTGCCAGCTCCCAGACTAGCGGGAGAGGGCCGCAGTATTTT. Its protein is CASSQTSGRGPQYF.

V usage is TRBV2 and J usage is TRBJ2-3; TRBD2 aligns across 10 bases. Germline V gene lookup returns CDR1 SNHLY and CDR2 FYNNEI. The trim removed 6 bases at V and 3 bases at J, leaving 3 bases unmatched. CDR3 length: 14 amino acids. The CDR3 DNA sequence: TGTGCCAGCAGACTAGCGGGGTTGACAGATACGCAGTATTTT. Translating gives CASRLAGLTDTQYF.

The chain links TRBV6-6 to TRBJ2-5, with 8 bases fitting TRBD1. After removal of 5 bases from V and 5 bases from J, the junction contained 1 base not matched to a gene. Germline V gene lookup returns CDR1 MNHNY and CDR2 SVGAGI (reference sequence). The CDR3 runs 12 residues. The CDR3 nucleotides read TGTGCCAGCAGTCCAGGGGGCGAGACCCAGTACTTC. It codes for CASSPGGETQYF.

The chain combines TRBV27 with TRBJ2-5; 11 positions match TRBD1. The ends lost 8 bases at V and 2 bases at J; junction bases unmatched: 13. CDR3 length equals 17 residues. Germline V CDR1 and CDR2: MNHEY, SMNVEV (reference sequence). The CDR3 loop is CASGPGTGGPFQETQYF. DNA for the CDR3: TGTGCCAGCGGCCCCGGGACAGGGGGTCCCTTTCAAGAGACCCAGTACTTC.

V usage is TRBV7-2 and J usage is TRBJ2-7; D unresolved. CDR3 length equals 12 residues. From germline, CDR1 is SGHTA and CDR2 FQGNSA. Trimming removed 5 bases at V and 7 bases at J, with 12 bases between. This CDR3 is CASSTTAREQYF. DNA of the CDR3: TGTGCCAGCAGCACAACCGCCAGGGAGCAGTACTTC. The full variable domain, completed using reference TRBV7-2 and TRBJ2-7, is GAGVSQSPSNKVTEKGKDVELRCDPISGHTALYWYRQSLGQGLEFLIYFQGNSAPDKSGLPSDRFSAERTGGSVSTLTIQRTQQEDSAVYLCASSTTAREQYFGPGTRLTVT.

V and J are TRBV2 and TRBJ2-6, with TRBD1 matching 12 bases. V lost 6 bases and J lost 1; bases outside the gene matches: 13. Germline CDR1 and CDR2: SNHLY and FYNNEI. This CDR3 region has 20 residues. CDR3 sequence reads: CASSKFRDRGRVSGANVLTF. CDR3 nucleotides: TGTGCCAGCAGCAAATTCCGGGACAGGGGGCGCGTTTCTGGGGCCAACGTCCTGACTTTC. Using reference TRBV2 and TRBJ2-6 for the parts outside the CDR3, the full variable domain is EPEVTQTPSHQVTQMGQEVILRCVPISNHLYFYWYRQILGQKVEFLVSFYNNEISEKSEIFDDQFSVERPDGSNFTLKIRSTKLEDSAMYFCASSKFRDRGRVSGANVLTFGAGSRLTVL.

V gene TRBV18 combines with J gene TRBJ2-7, with 12 bases aligning to TRBD2. The CDR3 contains 15 residues. With V trimmed by 6 bases and J by 5 bases, 8 bases remained unmatched. Germline values: CDR1 KGHSH, CDR2 LQKENI. The DNA for the CDR3 is TGTGCCAGCTCTCCTAGACTAGCGGGAGTTCACGAGCAGTACTTC. It yields the protein CASSPRLAGVHEQYF.

The rearrangement links TRBV29-1 to TRBJ2-5; TRBD2 matches 10 bases. The CDR3 length is 14 residues. Germline V gene sequence: CDR1 SQVTM, CDR2 ANQGSEA. Trimming took 7 bases from V and 5 from J; bases not matched to a gene: 10. CDR3 amino acids: CSGLDSGGPETQYF. The CDR3 DNA follows: TGCAGCGGTTTGGATAGCGGGGGGCCGGAGACCCAGTACTTC.

This rearrangement joins TRBV5-6 to TRBJ1-3; 7 bases line up with TRBD1. Germline CDR1 SGHDT, CDR2 YYEEEE. V lost 2 bases, J lost 0 bases, and 2 bases stayed unmatched. The CDR3 is 15 residues long. For the CDR3, the DNA is TGTGCCAGCAGCTTTTGGACAGGCTCTGGAAACACCATATATTTT. This sequence encodes CASSFWTGSGNTIYF.

The V call is TRBV5-1, the J call TRBJ1-2, with D tentatively TRBD1 (5 bases). CDR3 length: 13 residues. The V end was cut by 0 bases, the J end by 7 bases, with 10 bases between. Germline CDR1 is SGHRS and CDR2 is YFSETQ. The CDR3 loop reads CASSLGRVGGYTF. The CDR3, as DNA: TGCGCCAGCAGCTTGGGCAGGGTCGGTGGCTACACCTTC.

The chain recombines TRBV6-1 with TRBJ1-4; D is unclear. The CDR3 is made up of 14 amino acids. Per the germline V gene, CDR1 is MNHNS and CDR2 is SASEGT. V lost 3 bases to trimming and J lost 7 bases, with 12 bases between them. This CDR3 is CASSDFGPSEKLFF. The CDR3 DNA reads as TGTGCCAGCAGTGATTTTGGCCCGTCTGAAAAACTGTTTTTT.

The V call is TRBV13, the J call TRBJ2-7, with 14 positions matching TRBD2. This CDR3 contains 15 residues. Germline V gene data show CDR1 as PRHDT and CDR2 as FYEKMQ (reference sequence). Germline trimming cut 5 bases from V and 3 bases from J; bases unmatched to any gene: 3. The CDR3 sequence: CASSQGTSGGYEQYF. CDR3 sequence (DNA): TGTGCCAGCAGCCAGGGGACTAGCGGGGGCTACGAGCAGTACTTC.

The chain employs TRBV7-8 and TRBJ2-5; TRBD1 agrees at 7 bases. V gave up 5 bases and J gave up 5 bases; unmatched junction bases: 5. This CDR3 has 13 residues. Per the germline V gene, CDR1 is SGHVS and CDR2 is FQNEAQ. CDR3 sequence: CASSETGLETQYF. DNA of the CDR3: TGTGCCAGCAGCGAGACAGGGCTGGAGACCCAGTACTTC.

This chain joins TRBV5-6 and TRBJ2-7; D possibly corresponds to TRBD2 (5 bases). The CDR3 sequence is 12 residues long. V lost 4 bases and J 3 bases, leaving 8 bases between the germline ends. The germline V gene has CDR1 SGHDT and CDR2 YYEEEE. The CDR3 loop is CASSRGSYEQYF. DNA for the CDR3: TGTGCCAGCAGCCGAGGGAGCTACGAGCAGTACTTC.

The genes are TRBV6-1 and TRBJ1-3; a weak D match, TRBD1 (6 bases). The CDR3 runs to 15 residues. From germline, CDR1 is MNHNS and CDR2 SASEGT. V was trimmed by 5 bases and J by 4 bases, leaving 15 bases between them. DNA of the CDR3: TGTGCCAGCAGTCCTCGAGGTGGACAGGGAAACACCATATATTTT. Its translation: CASSPRGGQGNTIYF.

The chain has TRBV9 and TRBJ2-2, with a tentative D call TRBD2 (5 bases). The germline CDR1 and CDR2 sequences are SGDLS and YYNGEE. CDR3 length: 12 residues. The V end was cut by 4 bases, the J end by 7 bases, with 8 bases between. CDR3 bases: TGTGCCAGCAGCATAGCGAGCGGGGAGCTGTTTTTT. Residues: CASSIASGELFF. The variable domain in full, completed from reference TRBV9 and TRBJ2-2, reads DSGVTQTPKHLITATGQRVTLRCSPRSGDLSVYWYQQSLDQGLQFLIQYYNGEERAKGNILERFSAQQFPDLHSELNLSSLELGDSALYFCASSIASGELFFGEGSRLTVL.

This clone has a handful of counts. V and J are TRBV6-6 and TRBJ2-7; D possibly corresponds to TRBD1 (5 bases). Germline CDR1 MNHNY, CDR2 SVGAGI (reference sequence). The CDR3 loop spans 14 amino acids. The V and J ends lost 5 bases and 4 bases respectively, with 15 bases between them. CDR3 in amino acids: CASSLQGSRYEQYF. For the CDR3, the DNA is TGTGCCAGCAGTCTCCAGGGTTCCCGATACGAGCAGTACTTC.